These T cell receptor beta chains were read from a single sample in a study of blood T cells in healthy people across ages. In TCRdb, the 5' RACE reads were re-called with MiXCR into one record per CDR3 protein. The repertoire includes 850,000 to 1,000,000 distinct CDR3 sequences, 51% of them detected once, and 20% to 25% sits in the top ten. Material: blood. These TCRs come from a woman aged 55-70 years in good health. The CDR3 runs from the conserved cysteine through the conserved F or W. A D gene is named only where the DNA matches it firmly. Only part of the rows carry a size: once, few, many, or a class if the clone is expanded.

V: TRBV30; D: .; size: .; J: TRBJ2-1; CDR3: CAQRRMSSYNEQFF; DNA: TGTGCCCAAAGGCGGATGAGCTCCTACAATGAGCAGTTCTTC
V: TRBV5-8; D: TRBD2; size: .; J: TRBJ2-1; CDR3: CASSLHRTSGGYNEQFF; DNA: TGTGCCAGCAGCTTACATCGGACTAGCGGAGGTTACAATGAGCAGTTCTTC
V: TRBV2; D: TRBD1; size: few; J: TRBJ2-3; CDR3: CATQGQAVADTQYF; DNA: TGTGCCACTCAGGGACAGGCGGTGGCAGATACGCAGTATTTT
V: TRBV20-1; D: .; size: .; J: TRBJ2-5; CDR3: CSAADRNQEIQYF; DNA: TGCAGTGCTGCTGACAGGAATCAAGAGATCCAGTACTTC
V: TRBV29-1; D: .; size: once; J: TRBJ1-2; CDR3: CSVGVVGYTF; DNA: TGCAGCGTTGGAGTCGTTGGCTACACCTTC
V: TRBV7-2; D: TRBD2; size: few; J: TRBJ2-1; CDR3: CASSVSPAGAHNEQFF; DNA: TGTGCCAGCAGCGTATCTCCGGCGGGAGCCCATAATGAGCAGTTCTTC
V: TRBV12-3/TRBV12-4; D: .; size: few; J: TRBJ2-6; CDR3: CASSPDGDSGANVLTF; DNA: TGTGCCAGCAGTCCAGACGGCGACTCTGGGGCCAACGTCCTGACTTTC
V: TRBV4-1; D: TRBD1; size: .; J: TRBJ2-1; CDR3: CASSQMTGGEQFF; DNA: TGCGCCAGCAGCCAGATGACAGGGGGTGAGCAGTTCTTC
V: TRBV5-1; D: .; size: .; J: TRBJ1-2; CDR3: CASSLAGHYTF; DNA: TGCGCCAGCAGCTTGGCGGGACACTACACTTTC
V: TRBV28; D: TRBD1; size: few; J: TRBJ2-3; CDR3: CASGGQGTDTQYF; DNA: TGTGCCAGCGGCGGACAGGGAACAGATACGCAGTATTTT
V: TRBV5-1; D: .; size: .; J: TRBJ2-3; CDR3: CASSSGGARPTDTQYF; DNA: TGCGCCAGCAGCTCTGGCGGGGCCAGACCTACAGATACGCAGTATTTT
V: TRBV7-9; D: TRBD1; size: few; J: TRBJ1-2; CDR3: CASSVGQENGYTF; DNA: TGTGCCAGCAGCGTCGGACAGGAGAATGGCTACACCTTC
V: TRBV7-2; D: .; size: .; J: TRBJ1-5; CDR3: CASSLWGEGNQPQHF; DNA: TGTGCCAGCAGCTTATGGGGTGAGGGCAATCAGCCCCAGCATTTT
V: TRBV29-1; D: .; size: .; J: TRBJ2-4; CDR3: CSVSAEGQVKSIAKNIQYF; DNA: TGCAGCGTCTCGGCAGAGGGACAAGTCAAGTCTATAGCCAAAAACATTCAGTACTTC
V: TRBV20-1; D: TRBD2; size: many; J: TRBJ2-7; CDR3: CSAQPNSGRTYEQYF; DNA: TGCAGTGCCCAGCCAAACAGCGGGAGGACCTACGAGCAGTACTTC
V: TRBV6-6; D: .; size: .; J: TRBJ2-1; CDR3: CASSYSEGRNEQFF; DNA: TGTGCCAGCAGTTACTCGGAGGGGCGGAATGAGCAGTTCTTC
V: TRBV6-4; D: .; size: .; J: TRBJ2-3; CDR3: CASSAGQLHTDTQYF; DNA: TGTGCCAGCAGTGCGGGGCAACTCCACACAGATACGCAGTATTTT
V: TRBV27; D: .; size: .; J: TRBJ2-5; CDR3: CASSSEGAPSYVQYF; DNA: TGTGCCAGCAGTTCCGAGGGTGCCCCCTCCTACGTGCAGTACTTC
V: TRBV11-2; D: .; size: .; J: TRBJ2-3; CDR3: CASSPTRASPGDTQYF; DNA: TGTGCCAGCAGCCCTACTAGGGCGTCCCCCGGTGATACGCAGTATTTT
V: TRBV20-1; D: .; size: .; J: TRBJ2-1; CDR3: CSASSRRWGYNEQFF; DNA: TGCAGTGCTAGCTCACGGAGATGGGGGTACAATGAGCAGTTCTTC
V: TRBV6-6; D: TRBD1; size: .; J: TRBJ1-2; CDR3: CASSYRGGRGYTF; DNA: TGTGCCAGCAGTTACAGAGGGGGCCGTGGCTACACCTTC
V: TRBV6-5; D: .; size: .; J: TRBJ2-5; CDR3: CASSIRQSLGQYF; DNA: TGTGCCAGCAGTATCCGACAGTCCTTGGGGCAGTACTTC
V: TRBV30; D: .; size: .; J: TRBJ2-6; CDR3: CAWMQKWGYNTGAGANVLTF; DNA: TGTGCCTGGATGCAAAAGTGGGGTTATAATACGGGCGCTGGGGCCAACGTCCTGACTTTC
V: TRBV30; D: TRBD2; size: .; J: TRBJ2-3; CDR3: CAWSRRGGSTDTQYF; DNA: TGTGCCTGGAGTCGTCGGGGGGGAAGCACAGATACGCAGTATTTT
V: TRBV7-8; D: TRBD2; size: few; J: TRBJ2-5; CDR3: CASGPSGRVETQYF; DNA: TGTGCCAGCGGACCAAGCGGGAGGGTAGAGACCCAGTACTTC
V: TRBV20-1; D: TRBD2; size: once; J: TRBJ2-1; CDR3: CSARDEASGDYNEQFF; DNA: TGCAGTGCTAGAGATGAGGCTAGCGGGGATTACAATGAGCAGTTCTTC
V: TRBV5-5; D: .; size: many; J: TRBJ2-2; CDR3: CASSLDLQGSRTGELFF; DNA: TGTGCCAGCAGCTTGGACCTGCAGGGAAGCCGCACCGGGGAGCTGTTTTTT
V: TRBV4-3; D: TRBD1; size: .; J: TRBJ1-6; CDR3: CASSQETGQGLSPLHF; DNA: TGCGCTAGCAGCCAAGAGACGGGACAGGGTCTATCACCCCTCCACTTT
V: TRBV28; D: .; size: .; J: TRBJ2-3; CDR3: CASSGDPRVTDTQYF; DNA: TGTGCCAGCAGCGGCGATCCCAGGGTCACAGATACGCAGTATTTT
V: TRBV6-2/TRBV6-3; D: .; size: .; J: TRBJ2-1; CDR3: CASRGFGYSEQFF; DNA: TGTGCCAGTCGGGGGTTCGGCTACAGTGAGCAGTTCTTC
V: TRBV4-1; D: TRBD2; size: .; J: TRBJ2-1; CDR3: CASSQEREGKGDEQFF; DNA: TGCGCCAGCAGCCAGGAGCGGGAGGGAAAGGGCGATGAGCAGTTCTTC
V: TRBV12-3/TRBV12-4; D: .; size: few; J: TRBJ2-5; CDR3: CASNPGPYQETQYF; DNA: TGTGCCAGCAACCCGGGACCGTACCAAGAGACCCAGTACTTC
V: TRBV2; D: .; size: .; J: TRBJ1-4; CDR3: CASRNGRGNEKLFF; DNA: TGTGCCAGCAGAAATGGACGGGGGAATGAAAAACTGTTTTTT
V: TRBV12-3/TRBV12-4; D: .; size: .; J: TRBJ2-5; CDR3: CASSLRLGSETQYF; DNA: TGTGCCAGCAGTTTACGGCTCGGAAGTGAGACCCAGTACTTC
V: TRBV13; D: TRBD1; size: few; J: TRBJ1-6; CDR3: CASSPHRGFDYNSPLHF; DNA: TGTGCCAGCAGCCCCCACAGGGGATTTGACTATAATTCACCCCTCCACTTT
V: TRBV27; D: .; size: .; J: TRBJ1-1; CDR3: CASSSPGVNTEAFF; DNA: TGTGCCAGCAGTTCACCAGGAGTGAACACTGAAGCTTTCTTT
V: TRBV21-1; D: .; size: .; J: TRBJ2-3; CDR3: CASSKGGQGVVDTQYF; DNA: TGTGCCAGCAGCAAAGGGGGCCAGGGGGTAGTCGATACGCAGTATTTT
V: TRBV28; D: .; size: .; J: TRBJ2-7; CDR3: CASTEGGWDEQYF; DNA: TGTGCCAGCACTGAGGGGGGCTGGGACGAGCAGTACTTC
V: TRBV20-1; D: .; size: .; J: TRBJ1-2; CDR3: CSARGGGNYGYTF; DNA: TGCAGTGCCCGAGGGGGGGGCAACTATGGCTACACCTTC
V: TRBV7-2; D: .; size: .; J: TRBJ1-6; CDR3: CASSMTVISNSPLHF; DNA: TGTGCCAGCAGCATGACCGTTATTTCAAATTCACCCCTCCACTTT
V: TRBV27; D: .; size: .; J: TRBJ2-4; CDR3: CASSFGRPLAKNIQYF; DNA: TGTGCCAGCAGTTTCGGGCGACCTCTAGCCAAAAACATTCAGTACTTC
V: TRBV5-1; D: .; size: .; J: TRBJ2-7; CDR3: CASSFVVGGTSYEQYF; DNA: TGCGCCAGCAGCTTCGTCGTGGGCGGGACCTCCTACGAGCAGTACTTC
V: TRBV5-8; D: .; size: few; J: TRBJ1-2; CDR3: CASSPSGRSSYTF; DNA: TGTGCCAGCAGCCCTTCGGGACGATCTAGCTACACCTTC
V: TRBV7-9; D: .; size: few; J: TRBJ2-1; CDR3: CASSLEGRANEQFF; DNA: TGTGCCAGCAGCTTAGAGGGAAGGGCGAATGAGCAGTTCTTC
V: TRBV29-1; D: TRBD2; size: few; J: TRBJ2-1; CDR3: CSVEGSGRIGEQFF; DNA: TGCAGCGTTGAAGGTAGCGGGAGAATTGGTGAGCAGTTCTTC
V: TRBV28; D: .; size: .; J: TRBJ2-7; CDR3: CASSEGTLRYEQYF; DNA: TGTGCCAGCTCGGAAGGGACGCTACGCTACGAGCAGTACTTC
V: TRBV7-3; D: .; size: .; J: TRBJ2-5; CDR3: CASSLKGTFGVWQETQYF; DNA: TGTGCCAGCAGCTTAAAGGGCACCTTTGGGGTCTGGCAAGAGACCCAGTACTTC
V: TRBV12-3/TRBV12-4; D: TRBD2; size: .; J: TRBJ2-1; CDR3: CASSLHGASGTNEQFF; DNA: TGTGCCAGCAGTTTACATGGGGCTAGCGGGACCAATGAGCAGTTCTTC
V: TRBV2; D: TRBD2; size: .; J: TRBJ2-5; CDR3: CASSSGTSGAQETQYF; DNA: TGTGCCAGCAGTTCCGGGACTAGCGGGGCCCAAGAGACCCAGTACTTC
V: TRBV29-1; D: TRBD1; size: few; J: TRBJ1-5; CDR3: CSARGQDNQPQHF; DNA: TGCAGCGCACGGGGACAGGACAATCAGCCCCAGCATTTT
V: TRBV6-5; D: .; size: .; J: TRBJ1-6; CDR3: CASSYGQGLGSYNSPLHF; DNA: TGTGCCAGCAGTTACGGGCAGGGATTGGGCTCCTATAATTCACCCCTCCACTTT
V: TRBV28; D: TRBD2; size: many; J: TRBJ2-1; CDR3: CASGRDNEQFF; DNA: TGTGCCAGCGGGAGGGACAATGAGCAGTTCTTC
V: TRBV5-6; D: .; size: .; J: TRBJ2-7; CDR3: CASSLLGRDSYEQYF; DNA: TGTGCCAGCAGCTTGTTGGGTCGGGACTCCTACGAGCAGTACTTC
V: TRBV5-5; D: .; size: .; J: TRBJ2-7; CDR3: CASSLPTRASYEQYF; DNA: TGTGCCAGCAGCTTACCGACCCGAGCCTCCTACGAGCAGTACTTC
V: TRBV28; D: .; size: few; J: TRBJ2-1; CDR3: CASSTRGRAVTNEQFF; DNA: TGTGCCAGCAGTACCCGGGGGCGGGCGGTAACTAATGAGCAGTTCTTC
V: TRBV28; D: TRBD1; size: few; J: TRBJ2-1; CDR3: CASSLISGQGAREQFF; DNA: TGTGCCAGCAGTTTAATCTCGGGGCAGGGGGCCAGGGAGCAGTTCTTC
V: TRBV3-1; D: .; size: .; J: TRBJ2-7; CDR3: CASSQDVRAQYF; DNA: TGTGCCAGCAGCCAAGACGTAAGGGCCCAGTACTTC
V: TRBV21-1; D: .; size: .; J: TRBJ2-7; CDR3: CARTPGLAVYEQYF; DNA: TGTGCCAGAACCCCGGGACTAGCGGTTTACGAGCAGTACTTC
V: TRBV4-2; D: TRBD1; size: few; J: TRBJ2-5; CDR3: CASSQEGWTGGVRETQYF; DNA: TGTGCCAGCAGCCAAGAAGGCTGGACAGGTGGGGTTAGGGAGACCCAGTACTTC